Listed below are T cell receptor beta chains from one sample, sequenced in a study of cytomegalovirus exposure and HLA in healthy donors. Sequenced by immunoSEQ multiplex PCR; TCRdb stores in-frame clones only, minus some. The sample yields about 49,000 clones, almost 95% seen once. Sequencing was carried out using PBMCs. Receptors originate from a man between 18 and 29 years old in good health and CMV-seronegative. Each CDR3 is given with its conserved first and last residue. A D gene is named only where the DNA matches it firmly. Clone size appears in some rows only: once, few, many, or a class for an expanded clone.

CDR3 DNA: TGTGCCTGGAGTTTGGGGCAGGGCCCCGTAGAAAAACTGTTTTTT
CDR3 protein: CAWSLGQGPVEKLFF
V gene: TRBV30
clone size: NA
D gene: NA
J gene: TRBJ1-4

CDR3 DNA: TGTGCCAGCTCACCACCGATCGGGGCTGGAAACACCATATATTTT
CDR3 protein: CASSPPIGAGNTIYF
V gene: TRBV18
clone size: NA
D gene: NA
J gene: TRBJ1-3

CDR3 DNA: TGTGCCCTCCCGTCGACAGCTCCACAGGAGACCACCCCCTACGAGCAGTACTTC
CDR3 protein: CALPSTAPQETTPYEQYF
V gene: TRBV10-3
clone size: NA
D gene: NA
J gene: TRBJ2-7

CDR3 DNA: TGTGCCAGTAGTCCGGACAGGGTGGATGAGCAGTTCTTC
CDR3 protein: CASSPDRVDEQFF
V gene: TRBV19
clone size: NA
D gene: TRBD1
J gene: TRBJ2-1

CDR3 DNA: TGTGCCTGGAGTGGGCAGTTTTACGAAAAACTGTTTTTT
CDR3 protein: CAWSGQFYEKLFF
V gene: TRBV30
clone size: NA
D gene: NA
J gene: TRBJ1-4

CDR3 DNA: TGTGCCAGCTCACCGAAAGGACAGGGAATCGGGACTGAAGCTTTCTTT
CDR3 protein: CASSPKGQGIGTEAFF
V gene: TRBV18
clone size: NA
D gene: TRBD1
J gene: TRBJ1-1

CDR3 DNA: TGTGCCAGCAGTTCCGGGACAGGGAGGGGTGGGAGGCTTTACGAGCAGTACTTC
CDR3 protein: CASSSGTGRGGRLYEQYF
V gene: TRBV28
clone size: once
D gene: TRBD1
J gene: TRBJ2-7

CDR3 DNA: TGTGCCAGCGTAGACGGGGCAGGGGACTATGGCTACACCTTC
CDR3 protein: CASVDGAGDYGYTF
V gene: TRBV5-6
clone size: NA
D gene: NA
J gene: TRBJ1-2

CDR3 DNA: TGTGCCAGCAGTTTCCCTTTTAGCGGGATGGCCCCAGATACGCAGTATTTT
CDR3 protein: CASSFPFSGMAPDTQYF
V gene: TRBV28
clone size: NA
D gene: TRBD2
J gene: TRBJ2-3

CDR3 DNA: TGTGCCAGCAGCTTAGGGTGGGGGGGGAATGAGCAGTTCTTC
CDR3 protein: CASSLGWGGNEQFF
V gene: TRBV11-1
clone size: NA
D gene: TRBD2
J gene: TRBJ2-1

CDR3 DNA: TGTGCCAGCAGCTTGGCGGGGACACCCTCACGCGAGCAGTACTTC
CDR3 protein: CASSLAGTPSREQYF
V gene: TRBV5-4
clone size: NA
D gene: NA
J gene: TRBJ2-7

CDR3 DNA: TGTGCCTCGTCCGGGGGAGGAAGCAATCAGCCCCAGCATTTT
CDR3 protein: CASSGGGSNQPQHF
V gene: TRBV19
clone size: NA
D gene: NA
J gene: TRBJ1-5

CDR3 DNA: TGTGCCAGCTCACCACCGGCGATGGGGGGGCAGTTCTTC
CDR3 protein: CASSPPAMGGQFF
V gene: TRBV18
clone size: NA
D gene: NA
J gene: TRBJ2-1

CDR3 DNA: TGTGCCACGCGGCCGCGGCTCGATACGCAGTATTTT
CDR3 protein: CATRPRLDTQYF
V gene: TRBV10-3
clone size: NA
D gene: NA
J gene: TRBJ2-3

CDR3 DNA: TGCGCCAGCAGTGGTCGTGGGACTAGCGGAGGTAGCTCCTACAATGAGCAGTTCTTC
CDR3 protein: CASSGRGTSGGSSYNEQFF
V gene: TRBV10-1
clone size: NA
D gene: TRBD2
J gene: TRBJ2-1

CDR3 DNA: TGTGCCAGCAGCCTACGATGGGGCCGGGAGACCCAGTACTTC
CDR3 protein: CASSLRWGRETQYF
V gene: TRBV27
clone size: once
D gene: NA
J gene: TRBJ2-5

CDR3 DNA: TGTGCCAGCAGTTACTCGGGGGGGACAGGAGGAGAGACCCAGTACTTC
CDR3 protein: CASSYSGGTGGETQYF
V gene: TRBV6-6
clone size: NA
D gene: NA
J gene: TRBJ2-5

CDR3 DNA: TGTGCCAGCAGTTTAACAGGGAACCCCTACGAGCAGTACTTC
CDR3 protein: CASSLTGNPYEQYF
V gene: TRBV27
clone size: NA
D gene: NA
J gene: TRBJ2-7

CDR3 DNA: TGTGCCAGCAGTTCCGGAGGGACCTATGGCTACACCTTC
CDR3 protein: CASSSGGTYGYTF
V gene: TRBV6-5
clone size: NA
D gene: NA
J gene: TRBJ1-2

CDR3 DNA: TGTGCCAGCAGCCAAGGGATGGGGGCGCGAGAGACCCAGTACTTC
CDR3 protein: CASSQGMGARETQYF
V gene: TRBV4-2
clone size: once
D gene: NA
J gene: TRBJ2-5

CDR3 DNA: TGTGCCTGGAGTCCTACAAAGGGGGAGCAGTTCTTC
CDR3 protein: CAWSPTKGEQFF
V gene: TRBV30
clone size: NA
D gene: NA
J gene: TRBJ2-1

CDR3 DNA: TGTGCCAGCAGTTTCTCCCTAAGCTCCTACGAGCAGTACTTC
CDR3 protein: CASSFSLSSYEQYF
V gene: TRBV27
clone size: NA
D gene: NA
J gene: TRBJ2-7

CDR3 DNA: TGTGCCAGCAGCTTGGTCCAGACGAACACCGGGGAGCTGTTTTTT
CDR3 protein: CASSLVQTNTGELFF
V gene: TRBV5-4
clone size: NA
D gene: NA
J gene: TRBJ2-2

CDR3 DNA: TGTGCCATCAGTGGAGACAGGGGTAAAGCCAAGGACTATGGCTACACCTTC
CDR3 protein: CAISGDRGKAKDYGYTF
V gene: TRBV10-3
clone size: NA
D gene: TRBD1
J gene: TRBJ1-2

CDR3 DNA: TGTGCCAGCAGCGCCCTGCCGGGACTAGCGGGAGGGACCGGGGAGCTGTTTTTT
CDR3 protein: CASSALPGLAGGTGELFF
V gene: TRBV14
clone size: NA
D gene: TRBD2
J gene: TRBJ2-2

CDR3 DNA: TGTGCCAGCAGTTTACTTCAGGTTGTAGGCTACACCTTC
CDR3 protein: CASSLLQVVGYTF
V gene: TRBV28
clone size: NA
D gene: NA
J gene: TRBJ1-2

CDR3 DNA: TGTGCCAGCAGATTTAGCGGGAGCTGGTACGAGCAGTACTTC
CDR3 protein: CASRFSGSWYEQYF
V gene: TRBV28
clone size: NA
D gene: TRBD2
J gene: TRBJ2-7

CDR3 DNA: TGTGCCAGCAGCGTAGGGCAGGGCTTACAAGAGACCCAGTACTTC
CDR3 protein: CASSVGQGLQETQYF
V gene: TRBV9
clone size: NA
D gene: NA
J gene: TRBJ2-5

CDR3 DNA: TGTGCCAGTAGTATTTCCCGACTGGCTAGCAATCAGCCCCAGCATTTT
CDR3 protein: CASSISRLASNQPQHF
V gene: TRBV19
clone size: NA
D gene: NA
J gene: TRBJ1-5

CDR3 DNA: TGTGCCAGCAGCGTCCGGGACTACCAAGAGACCCAGTACTTC
CDR3 protein: CASSVRDYQETQYF
V gene: TRBV14
clone size: NA
D gene: NA
J gene: TRBJ2-5

CDR3 DNA: TGTGTTTGTAGTGTTTCTAAAGAGACCCAGTACTTC
CDR3 protein: CVCSVSKETQYF
V gene: TRBV15
clone size: NA
D gene: NA
J gene: TRBJ2-5

CDR3 DNA: TGTGCCAGCAGTTCCCCAATTGGACAGCCGACTTTAGCTAACTATGGCTACACCTTC
CDR3 protein: CASSSPIGQPTLANYGYTF
V gene: TRBV11-2
clone size: NA
D gene: NA
J gene: TRBJ1-2

CDR3 DNA: TGTGCCAGTAGCTGGGACAGGGGATCGGACCAGTACTTC
CDR3 protein: CASSWDRGSDQYF
V gene: TRBV19
clone size: NA
D gene: TRBD1
J gene: TRBJ2-5

CDR3 DNA: TGTGCCAGCAGCTTTGACTCGGGACTCCCCGGGGAGCTGTTTTTT
CDR3 protein: CASSFDSGLPGELFF
V gene: TRBV11-2
clone size: NA
D gene: NA
J gene: TRBJ2-2

CDR3 DNA: TGTGCCAGCAGCAGCCCGGAGGCCTACTATGGCTACACCTTC
CDR3 protein: CASSSPEAYYGYTF
V gene: TRBV28
clone size: NA
D gene: NA
J gene: TRBJ1-2

CDR3 DNA: TGTGCCAGCAGCCAAGCCCGCGGGGACACTGAAGCTTTCTTT
CDR3 protein: CASSQARGDTEAFF
V gene: TRBV14
clone size: NA
D gene: NA
J gene: TRBJ1-1

CDR3 DNA: TGTGCCAGCAGTTTCGAGGGTTCAACAGATACGCAGTATTTT
CDR3 protein: CASSFEGSTDTQYF
V gene: TRBV28
clone size: few
D gene: NA
J gene: TRBJ2-3

CDR3 DNA: TGTGCCATACACCCCTGGGGAGGCGGAGATAACTATGGCTACACCTTC
CDR3 protein: CAIHPWGGGDNYGYTF
V gene: TRBV10-3
clone size: NA
D gene: NA
J gene: TRBJ1-2

CDR3 DNA: TGTGCCAGCAGTACACAGGGGGTCGGGACAGAGACCCAGTACTTC
CDR3 protein: CASSTQGVGTETQYF
V gene: TRBV2
clone size: once
D gene: TRBD1
J gene: TRBJ2-5

CDR3 DNA: TGTGCCAGCAGCCCTCGGTATCGAGGCTACACCTTC
CDR3 protein: CASSPRYRGYTF
V gene: TRBV28
clone size: once
D gene: NA
J gene: TRBJ1-2

CDR3 DNA: TGTGCCAGCAACCCCGGGAGGGGCTATGGCTACACCTTC
CDR3 protein: CASNPGRGYGYTF
V gene: TRBV28
clone size: NA
D gene: NA
J gene: TRBJ1-2

CDR3 DNA: TGTGCGATCGGGACTAGCGGGATCGCAGATACGCAGTATTTT
CDR3 protein: CAIGTSGIADTQYF
V gene: TRBV10-3
clone size: NA
D gene: TRBD2
J gene: TRBJ2-3

CDR3 DNA: TGTGCCAGCAGTTCGAGGTCGGCCTACAATGAGCAGTTCTTC
CDR3 protein: CASSSRSAYNEQFF
V gene: TRBV6-5
clone size: NA
D gene: NA
J gene: TRBJ2-1

CDR3 DNA: TGTGCCACCAGCAGAGATAGGCAGGGAGGAACTCTGGTCTCTGGGGCCAACGTCCTGACTTTC
CDR3 protein: CATSRDRQGGTLVSGANVLTF
V gene: TRBV15
clone size: NA
D gene: NA
J gene: TRBJ2-6

CDR3 DNA: TGTGCCAGCAGCTTGGGCGGGGGGTCCTACGAGCAGTACTTC
CDR3 protein: CASSLGGGSYEQYF
V gene: TRBV5-5
clone size: once
D gene: TRBD2
J gene: TRBJ2-7

CDR3 DNA: TGTGCCTGGAGTTTTGGGACTAGCGAGATTTACGAGCAGTACTTC
CDR3 protein: CAWSFGTSEIYEQYF
V gene: TRBV30
clone size: NA
D gene: TRBD2
J gene: TRBJ2-7

CDR3 DNA: TGCGCCAGCAGCTTGGAGGTTAGCGGGAGAGGTCAGGAGACCCAGTACTTC
CDR3 protein: CASSLEVSGRGQETQYF
V gene: TRBV5-1
clone size: NA
D gene: TRBD2
J gene: TRBJ2-5